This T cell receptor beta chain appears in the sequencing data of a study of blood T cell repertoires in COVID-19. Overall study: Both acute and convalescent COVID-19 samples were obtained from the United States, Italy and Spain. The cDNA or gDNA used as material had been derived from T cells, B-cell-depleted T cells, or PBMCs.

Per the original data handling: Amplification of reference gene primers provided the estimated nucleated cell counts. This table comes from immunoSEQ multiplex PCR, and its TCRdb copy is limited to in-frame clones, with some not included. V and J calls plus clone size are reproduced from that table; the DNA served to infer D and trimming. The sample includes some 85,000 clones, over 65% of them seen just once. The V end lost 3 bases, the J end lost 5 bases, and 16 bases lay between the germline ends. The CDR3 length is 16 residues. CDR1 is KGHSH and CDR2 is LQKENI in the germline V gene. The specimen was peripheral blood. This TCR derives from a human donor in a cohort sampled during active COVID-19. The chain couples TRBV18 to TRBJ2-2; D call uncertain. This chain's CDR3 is CASSPLALGETGELFF. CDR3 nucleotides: TGTGCCAGCTCACCGCTGGCGTTAGGAGAAACCGGGGAGCTGTTTTTT.